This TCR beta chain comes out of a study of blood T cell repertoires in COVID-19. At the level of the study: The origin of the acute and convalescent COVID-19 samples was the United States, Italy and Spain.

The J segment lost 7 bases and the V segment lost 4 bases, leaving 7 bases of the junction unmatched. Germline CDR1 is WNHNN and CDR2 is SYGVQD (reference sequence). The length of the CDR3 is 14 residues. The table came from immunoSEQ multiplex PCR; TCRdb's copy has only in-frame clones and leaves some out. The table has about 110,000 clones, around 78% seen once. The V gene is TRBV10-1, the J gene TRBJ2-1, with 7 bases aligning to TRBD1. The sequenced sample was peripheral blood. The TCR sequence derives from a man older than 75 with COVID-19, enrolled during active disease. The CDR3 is CASSVGTALNEQFF. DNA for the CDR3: TGCGCCAGCAGTGTCGGGACAGCCCTTAATGAGCAGTTCTTC.